This T cell receptor beta chain originates from a study of post-analysis software for immune sequencing data. Regarding this clonotype: Its specificity is not known.

Incorporated into the TCR beta cDNA libraries were unique molecular identifiers, which served to reduce PCR and sequencing biases. TCRdb ran MiXCR on the PCR reads and lists one entry per CDR3 protein. Altogether around 440,000 distinct CDR3 sequences are present, less than 45% being singletons, with the ten largest covering 12%. The study, taken as a whole, reports: There were roughly 5 TRBV segments more frequent in patients than controls, and TRBV5-6, TRBV5-1 and TRBV20-1 were among them.

Trimming removed 1 base from V and 7 bases from J, with 14 bases in between. The germline CDR1 and CDR2 sequences are DFQATT and SNEGSKA (reference sequence). The CDR3 is made up of 13 amino acids. The sequenced sample was blood. This chain links TRBV20-1 with TRBJ2-7; D is unresolved. This receptor was obtained from a girl between 5 and 17 years old with multiple sclerosis. The CDR3 sequence is CSARATGRNEQYF. DNA for the CDR3: TGCAGTGCTAGAGCAACCGGTAGGAATGAGCAGTACTTC.